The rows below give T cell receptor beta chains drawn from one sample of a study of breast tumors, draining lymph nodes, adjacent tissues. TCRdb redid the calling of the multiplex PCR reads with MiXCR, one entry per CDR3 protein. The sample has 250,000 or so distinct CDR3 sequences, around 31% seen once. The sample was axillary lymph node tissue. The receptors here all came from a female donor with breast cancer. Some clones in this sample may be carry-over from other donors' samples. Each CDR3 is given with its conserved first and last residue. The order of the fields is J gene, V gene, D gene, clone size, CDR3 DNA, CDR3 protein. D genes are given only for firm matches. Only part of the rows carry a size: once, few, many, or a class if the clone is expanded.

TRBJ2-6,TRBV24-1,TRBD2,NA,TGTGCCACCAGTGGAGGTAGCGGGGCCTCTCAACACGTCCTGACTTTC,CATSGGSGASQHVLTF
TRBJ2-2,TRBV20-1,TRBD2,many,TGCAGTGCTGCGGACCCCGGGAGGGGGGAGCTGTTTTTT,CSAADPGRGELFF
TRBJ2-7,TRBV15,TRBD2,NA,TGTGCCCTTCTGAGCGGGGCCCACTCCTACGAGCAGTACTTC,CALLSGAHSYEQYF
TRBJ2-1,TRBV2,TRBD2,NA,TGTGCCAGCAAGGGGACTAGGAACACCGGGGAGCAGTTCTTC,CASKGTRNTGEQFF
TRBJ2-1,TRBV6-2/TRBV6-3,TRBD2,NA,TGTACCAGCAACCTAGCGGGAGGGCCATTTGAGCAGTTCTTC,CTSNLAGGPFEQFF
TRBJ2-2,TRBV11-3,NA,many,TGTGCCAGCAGCACCGGGGGAGGCCTAAACACCGGGGAGCTGTTTTTT,CASSTGGGLNTGELFF
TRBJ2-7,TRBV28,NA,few,TGTGCCAGCAGTTTGGCATTAGCTAACGAGCAGTACTTC,CASSLALANEQYF
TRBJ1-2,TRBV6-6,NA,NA,TGTGCCAGCAGTCGGGAACAGGGACATGGCTACACCTTC,CASSREQGHGYTF
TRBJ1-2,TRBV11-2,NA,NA,TGTGCCAGCAGTTCCGACAGAGACCAGTATGGCTACACCTTC,CASSSDRDQYGYTF
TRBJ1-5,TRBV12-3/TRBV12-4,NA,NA,TGTGCCAGCAGTTTCGTGGGGGGACCGCAGCCGAGACAGCCCCAGCATTTT,CASSFVGGPQPRQPQHF
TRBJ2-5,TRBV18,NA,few,TGTGCCAGCTCACCACCGGGACGGATCCAAGAGACCCAGTACTTC,CASSPPGRIQETQYF
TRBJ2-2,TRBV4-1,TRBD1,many,TGCGCCAGCAGCCAAGACCAACGACAGGGCGTCGACACCGGGGAGCTGTTTTTT,CASSQDQRQGVDTGELFF
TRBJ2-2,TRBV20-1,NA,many,TGCAGTGCTAGAGGGATCTCGGTTCCCGGGGAGCTGTTTTTT,CSARGISVPGELFF
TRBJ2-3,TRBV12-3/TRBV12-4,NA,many,TGTGCCAGCAGTTTAAAGGCTACGCAGTATTTT,CASSLKATQYF
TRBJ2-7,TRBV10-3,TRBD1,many,TGTGCCATCAGCACTGACAGGGTCCTCTCCTCCCCCTACGAGCAGTACTTC,CAISTDRVLSSPYEQYF
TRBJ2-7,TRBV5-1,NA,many,TGCGCCAGCAGCTTGGCCCGACTAGTTGACGAGCAGTACTTC,CASSLARLVDEQYF
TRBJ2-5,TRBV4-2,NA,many,TGTGCCAGCAGCCATTTATTCGGGAGCGTCGGCGAGACCCAGTACTTC,CASSHLFGSVGETQYF
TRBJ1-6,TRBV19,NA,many,TGTGCCAGTAGTATGTTATCTGAGGCAGCAGGTTCACCCCTCCACTTT,CASSMLSEAAGSPLHF
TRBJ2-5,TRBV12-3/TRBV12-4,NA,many,TGTGCCAGCAGTTTAATGAGATTTCAAGAGACCCAGTACTTC,CASSLMRFQETQYF
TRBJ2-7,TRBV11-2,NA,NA,TGTGCCAGCAGCTCTCCCCCCCCCCTCTTTTTC,CASSSPPPLFF
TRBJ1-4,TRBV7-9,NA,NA,TGTGCCAGCAGCTTAGAGCGAGGGTCAAGTGAAAAACTGTTTTTT,CASSLERGSSEKLFF
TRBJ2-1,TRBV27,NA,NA,TGTGCCAGCAGTTTGGGTACAGAGCAGTTCTTC,CASSLGTEQFF
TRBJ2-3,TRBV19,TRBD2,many,TGTGCCAGTAGTATATCTAGCGGGAGTGCAGATACGCAGTATTTT,CASSISSGSADTQYF
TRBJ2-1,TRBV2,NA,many,TGTGCCAGCAGACCTACCGACGGAAACAATGAGCAGTTCTTC,CASRPTDGNNEQFF
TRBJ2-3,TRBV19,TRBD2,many,TGTGCCAGTACCGCCCGACTAGCGGGGTACACAGATACGCAGTATTTT,CASTARLAGYTDTQYF
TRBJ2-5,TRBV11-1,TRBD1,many,TGTGCCAGCAGACCTGACAGGGTACGAGAGACCCAGTACTTC,CASRPDRVRETQYF
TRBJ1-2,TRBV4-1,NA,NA,TGCGCCAGCAGCCAAGGCCATGGCTACACCTTC,CASSQGHGYTF
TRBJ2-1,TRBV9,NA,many,TGTGCCAGCAGCGTAGCCGGGAGAGGTAATGAGCAGTTCTTC,CASSVAGRGNEQFF
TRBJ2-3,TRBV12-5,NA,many,TGTGCTAGTGGTTTGGTCACAGATACGCAGTATTTT,CASGLVTDTQYF
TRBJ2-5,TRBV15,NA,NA,TGTGCCACCAGCAGCTTGAAGCAAGAGACCCAGTACTTC,CATSSLKQETQYF
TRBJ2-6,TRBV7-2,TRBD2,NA,TGTGCCAGCAGCTTTCCCCCCTGGCTAGCGGGAGTCTCTGGGGCCAACGTCCTGACTTTC,CASSFPPWLAGVSGANVLTF
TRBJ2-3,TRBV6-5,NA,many,TGTGCCAGCAGGGGGCTAGATACGAATACGCAGTATTTT,CASRGLDTNTQYF
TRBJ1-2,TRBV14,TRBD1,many,TGTGCCAGCAGCCCCCGACAGGGAGTGGGGTATGGCTACACCTTC,CASSPRQGVGYGYTF
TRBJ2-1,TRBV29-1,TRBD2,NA,TGCAACGTTGGCAGTAGCGGGACTCAGGGTGAGCAGTCCTTC,CNVGSSGTQGEQSF
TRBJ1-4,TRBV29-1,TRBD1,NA,TGCAGCGTTTCAGGGGGCTGGGGGGAAAAACTGTTTTTT,CSVSGGWGEKLFF
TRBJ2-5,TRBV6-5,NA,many,TGTGCCAGCAGTTACTCCCTAGCACCACGGGAGACCCAGTACTTC,CASSYSLAPRETQYF
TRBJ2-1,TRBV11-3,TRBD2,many,TGTGCCAGCAGCTTAAGACTAGCGGGAGTTCCCTACAATGAGCAGTTCTTC,CASSLRLAGVPYNEQFF
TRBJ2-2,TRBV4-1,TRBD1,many,TGCGCCAGCAGCCAAGTAGGACAGGGGGCGAACACCGGGGAGCTGTTTTTT,CASSQVGQGANTGELFF
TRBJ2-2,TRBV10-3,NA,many,TGTGCCATCAAAGCGAACACCGGGGAGCTGTTTTTT,CAIKANTGELFF
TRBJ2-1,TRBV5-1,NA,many,TGCGCCAGCAGCCGGAACTACAATGAGCAGTTCTTC,CASSRNYNEQFF
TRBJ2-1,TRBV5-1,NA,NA,TGCGCCAGCAGACAGGCCTCCTACAATGACCAGTTCTTC,CASRQASYNDQFF
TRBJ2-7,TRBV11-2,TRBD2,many,TGTGCCAGCAGCTCGGTGGCTCGGACTAGCGGAAAAGCCTACGAGCAGTACTTC,CASSSVARTSGKAYEQYF
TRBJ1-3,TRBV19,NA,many,TGTGCCAGTAGTAACCGGGGGGCGAGCTCTGGAAACACCATATATTTT,CASSNRGASSGNTIYF
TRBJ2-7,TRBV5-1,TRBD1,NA,TGCGCCAGCAGCTTATCCGGGACAGACTCCTACGAGCAGTACTTC,CASSLSGTDSYEQYF
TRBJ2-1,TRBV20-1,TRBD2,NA,TGCAGTGCAAGGACTAGCGGGAGGAGCTCCTACAATGAGCAGTTCTTC,CSARTSGRSSYNEQFF
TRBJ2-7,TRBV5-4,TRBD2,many,TGTGCCAGCAGCCACATCAGGACTAGCGGGCGCTACGAGCAGTACTTC,CASSHIRTSGRYEQYF
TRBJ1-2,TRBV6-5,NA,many,TGTGCCAGCAGCGGGCAGGGGCTTGGTGGCTACACCTTC,CASSGQGLGGYTF
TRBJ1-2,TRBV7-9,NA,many,TGTGCCAGCAGCTCCCTCGATGCATACGGCTATGGCTACACCTTC,CASSSLDAYGYGYTF
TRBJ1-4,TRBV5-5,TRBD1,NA,TGTGCTAACACACACAGGGGGCGTAATGAAAAACTGTTTTTT,CANTHRGRNEKLFF
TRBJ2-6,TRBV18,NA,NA,TGTGCCAGCTCACTCACGGATTCCGAGGCCAACGTCCTGACTTTC,CASSLTDSEANVLTF
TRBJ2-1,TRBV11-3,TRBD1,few,TGTGCCAGCAGCTTAGGGCCCCCGGGACAGGGGGCCTACAATGAGCAGTTCTTC,CASSLGPPGQGAYNEQFF